This paragraph reports one TCR beta chain. What it binds is not known. Assay: immunoSEQ multiplex PCR; the TCRdb copy retains only in-frame clones and omits some. The profile covers hundreds of thousands of clones, with about 89% appearing a single time and about 4.6% taken by the ten largest. This sample is drawn from a study of Ad26.COV2.S vaccination and SARS-CoV-2 variants. Study details: By the intramuscular route, Ad26.COV2.S was given once, or twice 56 days apart.

Study conclusions and caveats: There was a possibility that the TCR breadth and depth analyses underestimated total T cell responses. Spike-specific TCR breadth was greater after Ad26.COV2.S than placebo. Substantial breadth was reportedly displayed by spike-specific CD8+ and CD4+ T cell responses after vaccination.

Treatment in this sample: about 20 received Ad26.COV2.S at low or high dose, single or two shots; 5 received placebo; per-sample allocation not given. The study sampled participants on day 63 after the first vaccine or placebo injection. The germline V gene has CDR1 SNHLY and CDR2 FYNNEI. There are 13 residues in the CDR3. Losses at the gene ends were 5 bases for V and 4 bases for J; bases not matched to a gene: 4. Source: peripheral blood, taken in a trial of Ad26.COV2.S vaccine versus placebo. The rearrangement uses TRBV2 and TRBJ2-5; 7 bases line up with TRBD1. The receptor was derived from a person aged 18-65 years who received the Ad26.COV2.S COVID-19 vaccine or a placebo. CDR3 amino acids: CASSSQGTETQYF. CDR3 DNA: TGTGCCAGCAGTTCACAGGGGACAGAGACCCAGTACTTC.